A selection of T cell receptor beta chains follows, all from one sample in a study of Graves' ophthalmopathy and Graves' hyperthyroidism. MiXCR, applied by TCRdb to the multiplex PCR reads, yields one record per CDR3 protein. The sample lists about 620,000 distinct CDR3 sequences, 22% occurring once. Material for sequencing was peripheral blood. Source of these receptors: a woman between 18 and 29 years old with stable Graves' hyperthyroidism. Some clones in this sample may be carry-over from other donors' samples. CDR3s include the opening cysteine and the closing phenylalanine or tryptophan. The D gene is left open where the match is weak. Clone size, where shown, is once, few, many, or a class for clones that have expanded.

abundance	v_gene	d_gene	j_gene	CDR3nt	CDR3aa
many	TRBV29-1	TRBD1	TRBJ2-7	TGCAGCGTTGCAGGGACAGGGGTTAATAAGCAGTACTTC	CSVAGTGVNKQYF
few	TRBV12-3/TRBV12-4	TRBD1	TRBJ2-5	TGTGCCAGCACCCTCCGCCGGGGACAGGCGAGCCAAGAGACCCAGTACTTC	CASTLRRGQASQETQYF
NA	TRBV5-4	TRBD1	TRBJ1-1	TGTGCCAGCAGCTTGGTTTTGGGACAGGGGGCCTTGGGCACTGAAGCTTTCTTT	CASSLVLGQGALGTEAFF
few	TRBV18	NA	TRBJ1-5	TGTGCCAGCTCACCACCAAACAAGAATCAGCCCCAGCATTTT	CASSPPNKNQPQHF
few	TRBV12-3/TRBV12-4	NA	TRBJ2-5	TGTGCCAGCAGTCCAGAGGAAGAGACCCAGTACTTC	CASSPEEETQYF
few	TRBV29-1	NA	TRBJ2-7	TGCAGCGTTGAGCAGGGCTGGGGCGAGCAGTACTTC	CSVEQGWGEQYF
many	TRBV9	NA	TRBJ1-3	TGTGCCAGCAGCGTAGCGGGTTCTGGAAACACCATATATTTT	CASSVAGSGNTIYF
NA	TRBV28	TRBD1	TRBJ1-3	TGTGCCAGCAGCCGCCCGGGACAGGTCTCTGGAAACACCATATATTTT	CASSRPGQVSGNTIYF
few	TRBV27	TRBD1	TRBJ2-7	TGTGCCAGCGGATTGACAGGGGGCTACGAGCAGTACTTC	CASGLTGGYEQYF
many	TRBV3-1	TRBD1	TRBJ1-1	TGTGCCAGCAGCCCCTTGGCAGGGGGCGACACTGAAGCTTTCTTT	CASSPLAGGDTEAFF
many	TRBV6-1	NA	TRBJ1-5	TGTGCCAGCAGTCCAGGGGCCACTCCTAATCAGCCCCAGCATTTT	CASSPGATPNQPQHF
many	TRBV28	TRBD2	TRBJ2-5	TGTGCCAGCAGTTTAGCGGGAGGGCCTTTGGAGACCCAGTACTTC	CASSLAGGPLETQYF
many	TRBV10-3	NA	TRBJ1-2	TGTGCCATCAGCGATGGGGGGGGCTACACCTTC	CAISDGGGYTF
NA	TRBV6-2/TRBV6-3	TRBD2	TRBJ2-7	TGTGCCAGCAGTTACTCGGGACTAGCGGGACTACCCTACGAGCAGTACTTC	CASSYSGLAGLPYEQYF
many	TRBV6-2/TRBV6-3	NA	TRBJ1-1	TGTGCCAGCAGTTACGGCGGTTATACTGAAGCTTTCTTT	CASSYGGYTEAFF
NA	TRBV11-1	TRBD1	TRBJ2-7	TGTGCCAGCAGCTTATCTAGAGAGGCTGGACAGGGGACCTACGAGCAGTACTTC	CASSLSREAGQGTYEQYF
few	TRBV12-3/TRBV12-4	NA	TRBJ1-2	TGTGCCAGCAGGCCGGGATCACTTTACAAGACCGGCTATGGCTACACCTTC	CASRPGSLYKTGYGYTF
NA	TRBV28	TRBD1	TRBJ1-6	TGTGCCAGCAGTTTTGATAGGGACAGCCGTAATTCACCCCTCCACTTT	CASSFDRDSRNSPLHF
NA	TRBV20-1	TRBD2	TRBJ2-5	TGCAGTGCGGCCGGGACTAGCTTCGAGACCCAGTACTTC	CSAAGTSFETQYF